This TCR beta chain was captured by sequencing in a study of blood T cell repertoires in COVID-19. Study background: Acute and convalescent COVID-19 samples came from the United States, Italy and Spain.

The repertoire was sequenced with immunoSEQ multiplex PCR; TCRdb's copy has only in-frame clones and lacks some. In the table there are about 220,000 clones, 80% to 85% of which are singletons. Looked up from germline, CDR1 is MGHRA and CDR2 is YSYEKL. The V end lost 4 bases, the J end lost 3 bases, and 9 bases lay between the germline ends. There are 13 residues in the CDR3. The V gene is TRBV4-1, the J gene TRBJ1-2; D might be TRBD1 (6 bases). The clonotype was recovered from a woman aged 55-75 years who had recovered from COVID-19. What was sequenced was peripheral blood. CDR3 region: CASSPQGYYGYTF. For the CDR3, the DNA is TGCGCCAGCAGCCCACAGGGTTACTATGGCTACACCTTC.